The 18 T cell receptor beta chains reported below all come from one sample, sequenced in a study of cytomegalovirus exposure and HLA in healthy donors. The primer mix had 60 Vbeta and 13 Jbeta primers. The data were produced by immunoSEQ multiplex PCR, yet TCRdb's version contains in-frame clones alone and is incomplete. This table holds 250,000 to 300,000 clones, almost 85% found once. Sequenced: PBMCs. Receptors were obtained from a woman aged 35 to 49 in good health and CMV-seropositive.

On this clone itself: The junction departs from germline at one end; a sequencing error may be responsible. The rearrangement uses TRBV7-9 and TRBJ2-7; D is ambiguous. In germline, CDR1 is SEHNR, CDR2 FQNEAQ (reference sequence). The CDR3 loop spans 13 amino acids. CDR3 bases: TGTTCCAGCAGCTTAACAGCCTCCTACGAGCAGTACTTC. Its protein product is CSSSLTASYEQYF.

The CDR3 sequence is CAWLDRGPNEQFF. The DNA of the CDR3 is TGTGCCTGGTTGGACAGGGGCCCCAATGAGCAGTTCTTC. The chain carries TRBV30 and TRBJ2-1, with 9 bases that match TRBD1. With V trimmed by 5 bases and J by 6 bases, 5 bases remained unmatched. The CDR3 totals 13 residues. Looked up from germline, CDR1 is GTSNPN and CDR2 is SVGIG (reference sequence).

The rearrangement joins TRBV7-2 to TRBJ2-6, with TRBD1 matching over 7 bases. V was pared by 2 bases and J by 0 bases, with 4 bases of the junction left unmatched. CDR3 length: 17 residues. Per the germline V gene, CDR1 is SGHTA and CDR2 is FQGNSA. CDR3 loop: CASSLTDRPSGANVLTF. For the CDR3, the DNA is TGTGCCAGCAGCTTAACGGACAGGCCCTCTGGGGCCAACGTCCTGACTTTC.

The chain uses TRBV6-1 and TRBJ1-4; tentative D call: TRBD1 (5 bases). The V end lost 4 bases, the J end lost 3 bases, and 18 bases lay between the germline ends. The CDR3 extends over 17 amino acids. Germline CDR1 reads MNHNS; CDR2 reads SASEGT. The CDR3 DNA is TGTGCCAGCAGTGGCCCCCTAGGAGGGGATGCTAATGAAAAACTGTTTTTT. Protein product: CASSGPLGGDANEKLFF.

This chain links TRBV6-6 with TRBJ1-5; 7 bases are shared with TRBD1. Trimming at V came to 4 bases and at J to 3 bases, leaving 9 bases not matched to a gene. The CDR3 loop spans 16 amino acids. Germline V lookup: CDR1 MNHNY, CDR2 SVGAGI (reference sequence). Here the CDR3 DNA reads TGTGCCAGCAGTTGGGCCCAGGGGGGTAACAATCAGCCCCAGCATTTT. Its protein product is CASSWAQGGNNQPQHF.

The V and J genes are TRBV27 and TRBJ2-1, with a weak D call TRBD1 (5 bases). The germline V gene encodes CDR1 MNHEY and CDR2 SMNVEV (reference sequence). This CDR3 region has 14 residues. V lost 5 bases to trimming and J lost 3 bases, with 11 bases between them. CDR3 amino acids: CASSTGHSYNEQFF. In DNA form, the CDR3 reads TGTGCCAGCAGTACCGGACACAGCTACAATGAGCAGTTCTTC.

This chain joins TRBV28 and TRBJ1-2; TRBD1 agrees at 9 bases. This CDR3 spans 15 amino acids. The junction had 7 bases not matched to a gene; V was cut back by 5 bases and J by 3 bases. The germline CDR1 and CDR2 sequences are MDHEN and SYDVKM. CDR3 nucleotide sequence: TGTGCCAGCAGTCCCCTCGGGACAGGGCACTATGGCTACACCTTC. This sequence encodes CASSPLGTGHYGYTF.

This chain uses TRBV27 with TRBJ1-6; TRBD1 agrees at 9 bases. The CDR3 has 20 amino acids. The ends lost 4 bases at V and 5 bases at J; junction bases unmatched: 18. Germline CDR1 reads MNHEY; CDR2 reads SMNVEV (reference sequence). CDR3 coding DNA: TGTGCCAGCAGTTCACTCAACCACCTAGGGACAGGGTGGAATAATTCACCCCTCCACTTT. It is translated as CASSSLNHLGTGWNNSPLHF.

This rearrangement joins TRBV19 to TRBJ2-2, with TRBD2 matching 8 bases. Trimming took 1 base from V and 1 from J; bases not matched to a gene: 2. This CDR3 is built from 16 residues. CDR1 is LNHDA and CDR2 is SQIVND in the germline V gene (reference sequence). The DNA for the CDR3 is TGTGCCAGTAGTATAGGGCTAGCGGGGAACACCGGGGAGCTGTTTTTT. Translating it yields CASSIGLAGNTGELFF.

CDR3: CASSLAQDTRAGEQYF. DNA of the CDR3: TGTGCCAGCAGCTTAGCGCAGGACACCCGGGCTGGGGAGCAGTACTTC. The V gene is TRBV7-9, the J gene TRBJ2-7, with D tentatively TRBD1 (5 bases). Looked up from germline, CDR1 is SEHNR and CDR2 is FQNEAQ (reference sequence). The V end was cut by 0 bases, the J end by 7 bases, with 19 bases between. The CDR3 has 16 amino acids.

The V call is TRBV27, the J call TRBJ2-1; 8 bases line up with TRBD2. In germline, CDR1 is MNHEY, CDR2 SMNVEV (reference sequence). V gave up 4 bases and J gave up 5 bases; unmatched junction bases: 10. This CDR3 comprises 16 residues. CDR3 DNA: TGTGCCAGCAGTTGGGTGGGAGCGGGAGAGAACAATGAGCAGTTCTTC. This translates into CASSWVGAGENNEQFF.

This clone was counted only a few times. This chain uses TRBV19 with TRBJ1-5; 8 bases agree with TRBD1. This CDR3 is 18 amino acids long. Unmatched junction bases numbered 11, after V lost 4 bases and J lost 0 bases. Germline V gene sequence: CDR1 LNHDA, CDR2 SQIVND (reference sequence). CDR3 region: CASSRTGRGGYSNQPQHF. The DNA of the CDR3 is TGTGCCAGTAGTAGGACAGGGCGAGGGGGTTATAGCAATCAGCCCCAGCATTTT.

This chain connects TRBV6-6 to TRBJ1-5, with 7 bases that match TRBD1. The CDR3 loop spans 15 amino acids. V lost 7 bases to trimming and J lost 5 bases; unmatched junction nucleotides: 11. Germline V CDR1 and CDR2: MNHNY, SVGAGI (reference sequence). For the CDR3, the DNA is TGTGCCAGCACACACACAGGGGTGGGCTATCAGCCCCAGCATTTT. Translation: CASTHTGVGYQPQHF.

This chain joins TRBV2 and TRBJ2-3; tentative D call: TRBD2 (5 bases). The CDR3 has 16 residues. CDR1 is SNHLY, CDR2 FYNNEI, per germline. The V end was cut by 1 base, the J end by 4 bases, with 15 bases between. The CDR3 loop is CASSEVVSALADTQYF. The CDR3 nucleotides read TGTGCCAGCAGTGAAGTGGTTAGCGCATTGGCAGATACGCAGTATTTT.

The CDR3 coding sequence is TGTGCCAGTGGCTACCGAGGGGGGGCGGGTGGTCAGCCCCAGCATTTT. It yields the protein CASGYRGGAGGQPQHF. The chain couples TRBV19 to TRBJ1-5, with D tentatively TRBD1 (6 bases). Germline V gene data show CDR1 as LNHDA and CDR2 as SQIVND (reference sequence). The ends were cut back, 8 bases at V and 6 bases at J, with 23 bases in the middle. The length of the CDR3 is 16 residues. Supplemented by reference TRBV19 and TRBJ1-5, the full variable domain reads DGGITQSPKYLFRKEGQNVTLSCEQNLNHDAMYWYRQDPGQGLRLIYYSQIVNDFQKGDIAEGYSVSREKKESFPLTVTSAQKNPTAFYLCASGYRGGAGGQPQHFGDGTRLSIL.

The rearrangement uses TRBV27 and TRBJ2-5; TRBD2 aligns across 10 bases. Germline CDR1 reads MNHEY; CDR2 reads SMNVEV (reference sequence). The CDR3 totals 15 residues. The V gene end was trimmed by 5 bases and the J gene end by 12 bases; junction bases not matched to a gene: 15. DNA for the CDR3: TGTGCCAGCAGTCCCTTTACTAGCGGGACGGCATTCGAGTACTTC. Amino acids: CASSPFTSGTAFEYF.

This clone was counted once. The chain has TRBV29-1 and TRBJ2-2; no definite D call. Looked up from germline, CDR1 is SQVTM and CDR2 is ANQGSEA. With 7 bases removed from V and 6 bases from J, the gap between germline ends came to 18 bases. This CDR3 is built from 14 residues. The CDR3 loop is CSARQVFESGELFF. As DNA, the CDR3 is TGCAGCGCCCGCCAGGTGTTCGAGTCCGGGGAGCTGTTTTTT.

This chain links TRBV7-7 with TRBJ2-1; 8 bases align to TRBD2. This CDR3 comprises 17 residues. Trimming at V came to 1 base and at J to 6 bases, leaving 11 bases not matched to a gene. CDR1 and CDR2 (germline): SSHAT, FNYEAQ (reference sequence). DNA of the CDR3: TGTGCCAGCAGCTTAGGACCCCGAAAGACTAGCGCCAATGAGCAGTTCTTC. Protein: CASSLGPRKTSANEQFF. The full variable domain, in which reference TRBV7-7 and TRBJ2-1 provide the parts outside the CDR3, is GAGVSQSPRYKVTKRGQDVTLRCDPISSHATLYWYQQALGQGPEFLTYFNYEAQPDKSGLPSDRFSAERPEGSISTLTIQRTEQRDSAMYRCASSLGPRKTSANEQFFGPGTRLTVL.